This passage covers 25 T cell receptor beta chains from one sample sequenced in a study of blood T cells in healthy people across ages. A second PCR, run for roughly 7 to 12 cycles, used a sample-barcoded 5' primer plus a J-beta primer mix. TCRdb fed the 5' RACE reads into MiXCR, producing one record per CDR3 protein. The sample lists roughly 1.9 million distinct CDR3 sequences, about two fifths occurring once. The specimen sequenced was blood. These receptors were obtained from a human donor in good health.

The sample holds a few counts of this clonotype. The chain uses TRBV6-5 and TRBJ1-2, with 9 bases lining up with TRBD1. Trimming removed 0 bases from V and 4 bases from J; junction bases left unmatched: 9. The CDR3 has 17 residues. Per the germline V gene, CDR1 is MNHEY and CDR2 is SVGAGI. Here the CDR3 DNA reads TGTGCCAGCAGTTACTCCGATCCCGGGACAGGGATCTATGGCTACACCTTC. Translated: CASSYSDPGTGIYGYTF.

The chain couples TRBV7-2 to TRBJ2-7; TRBD1 agrees at 7 bases. Germline loops: CDR1 SGHTA, CDR2 FQGNSA. V shed 3 bases, J shed 11 bases, and the junction held 7 bases outside the gene matches. The CDR3 sequence is 12 residues long. For the CDR3, the DNA is TGTGCCAGCAGCTTTCCTTCGCAGGGGGAGTACTTC. This codes for CASSFPSQGEYF.

This sequence joins TRBV20-1 and TRBJ1-4, with D possibly being TRBD1 (5 bases). This CDR3 has 16 amino acids. In germline, CDR1 is DFQATT, CDR2 SNEGSKA (reference sequence). V was pared by 4 bases and J by 6 bases, with 21 bases between. CDR3 region: CSAISTNGTVDEKLFF. As DNA, the CDR3 is TGCAGTGCTATTTCCACCAACGGGACTGTGGATGAAAAACTGTTTTTT.

The V call is TRBV5-1, the J call TRBJ2-7; 11 bases agree with TRBD2. The V gene end was trimmed by 4 bases and the J gene end by 0 bases; junction bases not matched to a gene: 6. CDR3 length: 16 residues. In germline, CDR1 is SGHRS, CDR2 YFSETQ. This chain's CDR3 is CASSLRTSGFSYEQYF. CDR3 nucleotides: TGCGCCAGCAGCCTGAGGACTAGCGGGTTCTCCTACGAGCAGTACTTC.

This clonotype was detected ten times or more. This chain joins TRBV5-1 and TRBJ2-1; D call uncertain. The V and J ends lost 4 bases and 8 bases respectively, with 16 bases between them. Per the germline V gene, CDR1 is SGHRS and CDR2 is YFSETQ. The CDR3 loop spans 14 amino acids. The CDR3 sequence is CASSGYGSGDEQFF. CDR3 nucleotides: TGCGCCAGCAGCGGGTACGGGTCAGGCGATGAGCAGTTCTTC.

The chain is built from TRBV18 and TRBJ1-2; D is unresolved. Per the germline V gene, CDR1 is KGHSH and CDR2 is LQKENI. Trimming took off 8 bases at V and 7 bases at J, with 11 bases between the two ends. The CDR3 runs 11 residues. The DNA for the CDR3 is TGTGCCAGCCCCACGGCAGGTGGCTACACCTTC. Translated, it gives CASPTAGGYTF.

The V and J genes are TRBV4-3 and TRBJ1-2; tentatively, D is TRBD1 (5 bases). V lost 4 bases and J 4 bases, leaving 16 bases between the germline ends. CDR3 length: 15 residues. Germline V gives CDR1 LGHNA, CDR2 YSLEER. CDR3: CASSLLGTHSYGYTF. Here the CDR3 DNA reads TGCGCCAGCAGCCTTCTGGGGACCCACAGCTATGGCTACACCTTC.

This clonotype was seen a few times. This chain connects TRBV3-1 to TRBJ2-7, with D possibly being TRBD1 (6 bases). V lost 1 base and J lost 6, with 13 bases in between. The CDR3 totals 14 residues. Germline values: CDR1 LGHDT, CDR2 YNNKEL (reference sequence). The CDR3 bases are TGTGCCAGCAGCCAAGTCCCACAGGGCAGCGAGCAGTACTTC. Protein: CASSQVPQGSEQYF.

This chain uses TRBV20-1 with TRBJ2-5, with TRBD2 matching 9 bases. The trim removed 6 bases at V and 5 bases at J, leaving 10 bases unmatched. This CDR3 comprises 14 residues. Germline V gene data show CDR1 as DFQATT and CDR2 as SNEGSKA (reference sequence). The CDR3 sequence is CSAVAGDWIETQYF. CDR3 nucleotide sequence: TGCAGTGCCGTAGCGGGGGACTGGATTGAGACCCAGTACTTC.

This clonotype was seen at least ten times. V is TRBV14 and J is TRBJ1-1; no reliable D call. This CDR3 contains 13 residues. The V and J ends lost 6 bases and 0 bases respectively, with 8 bases between them. Germline V lookup: CDR1 SGHDN, CDR2 FVKESK. CDR3 amino acids: CASSPTLNTEAFF. In DNA form, the CDR3 reads TGTGCCAGCAGTCCTACATTGAACACTGAAGCTTTCTTT.

The chain uses TRBV7-9 and TRBJ2-7; maybe TRBD1 (5 bases). The CDR3 consists of 14 residues. Trimming took off 2 bases at V and 3 bases at J, with 11 bases between the two ends. Germline V gene data show CDR1 as SEHNR and CDR2 as FQNEAQ (reference sequence). CDR3 region: CASSLTNRIYEQYF. The DNA for the CDR3 is TGTGCCAGCAGCTTAACTAACAGGATCTACGAGCAGTACTTC.

The chain couples TRBV12-3 or TRBV12-4 to TRBJ1-1; no reliable D call. Trimming took off 3 bases at V and 7 bases at J, with 12 bases between the two ends. The CDR3 consists of 13 residues. In DNA form, the CDR3 reads TGTGCCAGCAGTTTCATTGTCGCCAGTGAAGCTTTCTTT. It yields the protein CASSFIVASEAFF.

This clonotype appeared a few times. This rearrangement joins TRBV28 to TRBJ1-2, with D possibly matching TRBD1 (5 bases). Germline CDR1 is MDHEN and CDR2 is SYDVKM. The CDR3 is made up of 13 amino acids. The ends were cut back, 7 bases at V and 2 bases at J, with 11 bases in the middle. The CDR3 is CASIHRPNYGYTF. As DNA, the CDR3 is TGTGCCAGCATACACAGGCCCAACTATGGCTACACCTTC.

This clonotype showed up just a few times. The chain couples TRBV7-2 to TRBJ2-6; a weak D match, TRBD2 (6 bases). The germline CDR1 and CDR2 sequences are SGHTA and FQGNSA. The CDR3 covers 20 residues. V was clipped by 2 bases and J by 2 bases, with 22 bases between them. The CDR3 DNA reads TGTGCCAGCAGCTTACGCCCCTATCGGGGAGGAGGTACTGGGGCCAACGTCCTGACTTTC. This codes for CASSLRPYRGGGTGANVLTF.

V is TRBV2 and J is TRBJ1-2; D gene ambiguous. CDR3 length: 14 amino acids. In germline, CDR1 is SNHLY, CDR2 FYNNEI. Deletions cut 1 base from V and 0 bases from J, with 6 bases between. CDR3 sequence (DNA): TGTGCCAGCAGTGAAGGTGCAGCTAACTATGGCTACACCTTC. Encoded protein: CASSEGAANYGYTF. The entire variable domain, with the rest obtained from reference TRBV2 and TRBJ1-2, is as follows: EPEVTQTPSHQVTQMGQEVILRCVPISNHLYFYWYRQILGQKVEFLVSFYNNEISEKSEIFDDQFSVERPDGSNFTLKIRSTKLEDSAMYFCASSEGAANYGYTFGSGTRLTVV.

This rearrangement joins TRBV12-5 to TRBJ1-1; D is ambiguous. Germline CDR1 and CDR2: LGHNT and FRNRAP. The V and J ends lost 0 bases and 3 bases respectively, with 23 bases between them. The CDR3 consists of 19 residues. The CDR3 coding sequence is TGTGCTAGTGGTTTGGTACAAGATGGGGAAGCTTTGACTTACACTGAAGCTTTCTTT. It specifies CASGLVQDGEALTYTEAFF.

The table lists this clonotype with many counts. CDR3 coding DNA: TGCGCCAGCAGCCCCACCGTCACCGGGACAGGGATCCACGAGCAGTACTTC. As protein: CASSPTVTGTGIHEQYF. The V and J genes are TRBV5-1 and TRBJ2-7, with 9 bases aligning to TRBD1. CDR1 is SGHRS, CDR2 YFSETQ, per germline. The CDR3 spans 17 residues. V lost 4 bases to trimming and J lost 5 bases; unmatched junction nucleotides: 16.

This clonotype was found many times. V and J are TRBV7-2 and TRBJ1-2; D uncertain. This CDR3 comprises 14 residues. The germline gives CDR1 SGHTA, CDR2 FQGNSA. Trimming took 0 bases from V and 3 from J, leaving 8 bases between them. CDR3 region: CASSLAGIHYGYTF. The CDR3 DNA reads as TGTGCCAGCAGCTTAGCGGGGATCCACTATGGCTACACCTTC.

The V call is TRBV7-2, the J call TRBJ2-1, with no clear D. The CDR3 runs 16 residues. V lost 5 bases to trimming and J lost 8 bases, with 22 bases between them. Germline V gene sequence: CDR1 SGHTA, CDR2 FQGNSA. CDR3 nucleotide sequence: TGTGCCAGCAGCATGCTGCCCCAGCTGATTCGGGATGAGCAGTTCTTC. It encodes CASSMLPQLIRDEQFF. The full variable domain, in which reference TRBV7-2 and TRBJ2-1 provide the parts outside the CDR3, is GAGVSQSPSNKVTEKGKDVELRCDPISGHTALYWYRQSLGQGLEFLIYFQGNSAPDKSGLPSDRFSAERTGGSVSTLTIQRTQQEDSAVYLCASSMLPQLIRDEQFFGPGTRLTVL.

The gene calls are TRBV12-3 or TRBV12-4 and TRBJ1-1; weak D call: TRBD1 (5 bases). The CDR3 totals 14 residues. Deletions cut 7 bases from V and 3 bases from J, with 15 bases between. Here the CDR3 reads CASTSPGGYTEAFF. For the CDR3, the DNA is TGTGCCAGCACAAGTCCTGGGGGATACACTGAAGCTTTCTTT.

This clonotype was counted a few times. The V call is TRBV20-1, the J call TRBJ2-7, with unresolved D. V dropped 0 bases and J dropped 5 bases, with 20 bases sitting between them. Germline CDR1 reads DFQATT; CDR2 reads SNEGSKA (reference sequence). This CDR3 is 16 amino acids long. The DNA for the CDR3 is TGCAGTGCTAGAGATCGTAGGCGATGGGGTGGCAACGAGCAGTACTTC. Amino acid sequence: CSARDRRRWGGNEQYF.

The chain couples TRBV30 to TRBJ1-2; maybe TRBD1 (5 bases). CDR1 and CDR2 (germline): GTSNPN, SVGIG (reference sequence). CDR3 length equals 12 residues. Trimming took off 1 base at V and 4 bases at J, with 7 bases between the two ends. The CDR3 nucleotides read TGTGCCTGGAGTGCAGGGAGCTATGGCTACACCTTC. This encodes CAWSAGSYGYTF.

Of note for this clonotype: A read error may account for a junction end that differs from germline. The V and J genes are TRBV6-2 or TRBV6-3 and TRBJ1-1; D gene ambiguous. The length of the CDR3 is 15 residues. From germline, CDR1 is MNHEY and CDR2 SVGEGT. The CDR3 nucleotides read TGCGCCAGCAGTTACGAGCGCGAGACGCCCACTGAAGCTTTCTTT. Protein: CASSYERETPTEAFF.

V usage is TRBV7-2 and J usage is TRBJ1-2; TRBD1 is a possible D gene (5 bases). CDR1 and CDR2 (germline): SGHTA, FQGNSA. This CDR3 is 14 amino acids long. V lost 6 bases and J lost 6, with 17 bases in between. The CDR3 loop reads CASRRTGDLDGYTF. The CDR3 nucleotides read TGTGCCAGCAGACGCACAGGAGACTTAGATGGCTACACCTTC.

The chain has TRBV4-1 and TRBJ2-7; D possibly matches TRBD1 or TRBD2 (5 bases each). The CDR3 has 16 residues. CDR1 MGHRA and CDR2 YSYEKL come from the germline V gene. V was trimmed by 0 bases and J by 3 bases, leaving 15 bases between them. The CDR3 spells CASSQDWERGDYEQYF. CDR3 nucleotides: TGCGCCAGCAGCCAAGATTGGGAGAGGGGCGACTACGAGCAGTACTTC.